At least ten counts were recorded for the clone carrying this T cell receptor beta chain. Its antigen is not known. This record belongs to a study of T-cell reconstitution after alpha-beta-depleted transplantation in children. Study-level results: It was newly produced T cells that mostly accounted for T-cell counts and diversity one year after transplant. Several hundred expanded graft clones reportedly gave rise to the alpha-beta T cells present about two months after transplant.

The V gene lost 5 bases and the J gene lost 8 bases, with 16 bases spanning the gap. CDR1 is SGHAT, CDR2 FQNNGV, per germline. This CDR3 comprises 14 residues. Unique molecular identifiers were used to barcode this TCRbeta library. TCRdb analysed the PCR reads with MiXCR anew, one entry per CDR3 protein. The sample lists a few hundred thousand distinct CDR3 sequences, around 10% occurring once. The material was PBMCs, obtained before TCRalphabeta/CD19-depleted stem cell transplant. V is TRBV11-2 and J is TRBJ2-1; D may be TRBD1 (6 bases). This clonotype was sampled from a boy under three years old with acute myeloid leukemia, due to receive a stem cell transplant. The CDR3 DNA is TGTGCCAGCAGCCCTCAACAGGGTAACTATGAGCAGTTCTTC. Amino acid sequence: CASSPQQGNYEQFF.